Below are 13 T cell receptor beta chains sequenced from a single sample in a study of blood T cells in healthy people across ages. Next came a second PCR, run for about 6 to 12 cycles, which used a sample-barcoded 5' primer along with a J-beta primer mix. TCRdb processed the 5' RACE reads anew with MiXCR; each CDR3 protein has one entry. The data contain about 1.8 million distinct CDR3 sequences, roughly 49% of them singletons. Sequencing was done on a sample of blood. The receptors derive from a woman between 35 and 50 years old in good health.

The CDR3 sequence is CSAKIPDTQYF. The CDR3 nucleotides read TGCAGTGCTAAAATCCCAGATACGCAGTATTTT. This chain links TRBV20-1 with TRBJ2-3; D is uncertain. The ends were cut back, 4 bases at V and 4 bases at J, with 6 bases in the middle. This CDR3 has 11 amino acids. Looked up from germline, CDR1 is DFQATT and CDR2 is SNEGSKA (reference sequence).

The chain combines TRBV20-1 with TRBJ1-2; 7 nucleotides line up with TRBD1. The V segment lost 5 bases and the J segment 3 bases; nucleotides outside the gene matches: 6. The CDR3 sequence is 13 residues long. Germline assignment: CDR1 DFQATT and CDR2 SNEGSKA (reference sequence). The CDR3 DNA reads TGCAGTGCTCAGGGGGATCTTGACTATGGCTACACCTTC. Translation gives CSAQGDLDYGYTF.

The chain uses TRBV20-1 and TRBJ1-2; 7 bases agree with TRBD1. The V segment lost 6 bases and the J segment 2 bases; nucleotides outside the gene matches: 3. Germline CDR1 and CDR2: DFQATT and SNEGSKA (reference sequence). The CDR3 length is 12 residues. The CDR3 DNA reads TGCAGTGCCGCGACAGGGAACTATGGCTACACCTTC. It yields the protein CSAATGNYGYTF.

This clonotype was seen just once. The CDR3 spells CASSPLRGSHNEQFF. CDR3 DNA: TGTGCCAGCAGCCCTCTTCGGGGGAGCCACAATGAGCAGTTCTTC. The rearrangement uses TRBV7-3 and TRBJ2-1; D perhaps matches TRBD2 (6 bases). This CDR3 is built from 15 residues. Germline V CDR1 and CDR2: SGHTA, FQGTGA. V lost 5 bases and J 5 bases, leaving 16 bases between the germline ends.

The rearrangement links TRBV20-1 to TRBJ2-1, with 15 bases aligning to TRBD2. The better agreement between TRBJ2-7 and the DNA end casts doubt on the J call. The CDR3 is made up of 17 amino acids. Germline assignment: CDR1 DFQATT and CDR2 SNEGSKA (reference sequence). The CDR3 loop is CSAPGTSGGSTYNEQYF. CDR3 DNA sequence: TGCAGTGCTCCCGGGACTAGCGGGGGGTCCACTTACAATGAGCAGTACTTC.

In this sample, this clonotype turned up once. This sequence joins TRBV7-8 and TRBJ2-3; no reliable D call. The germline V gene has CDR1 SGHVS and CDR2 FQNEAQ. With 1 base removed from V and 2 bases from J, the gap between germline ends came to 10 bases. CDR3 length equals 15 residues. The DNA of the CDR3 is TGTGCCAGCAGCTTAGATGCGGCAGACACAGATACGCAGTATTTT. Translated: CASSLDAADTDTQYF.

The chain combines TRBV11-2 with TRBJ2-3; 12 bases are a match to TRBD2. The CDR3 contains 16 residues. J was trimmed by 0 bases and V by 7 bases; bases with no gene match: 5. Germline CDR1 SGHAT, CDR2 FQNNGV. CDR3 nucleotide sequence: TGTGCCAGCACTCTAGCGGGGGGGTTAAGCACAGATACGCAGTATTTT. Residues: CASTLAGGLSTDTQYF.

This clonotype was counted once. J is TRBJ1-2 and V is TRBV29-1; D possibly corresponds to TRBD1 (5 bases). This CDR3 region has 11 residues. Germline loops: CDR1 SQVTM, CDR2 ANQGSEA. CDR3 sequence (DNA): TGCAGTTCATTTGGAGGGGTTGGCTACACCTTC. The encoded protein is CSSFGGVGYTF. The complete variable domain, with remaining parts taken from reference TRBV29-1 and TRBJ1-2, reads SAVISQKPSRDICQRGTSLTIQCQVDSQVTMMFWYRQQPGQSLTLIATANQGSEATYESGFVIDKFPISRPNLTFSTLTVSNMSPEDSSIYLCSSFGGVGYTFGSGTRLTVV.

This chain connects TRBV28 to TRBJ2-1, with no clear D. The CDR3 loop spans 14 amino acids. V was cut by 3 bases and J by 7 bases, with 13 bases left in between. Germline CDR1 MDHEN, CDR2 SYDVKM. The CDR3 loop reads CASSLSESWNEQFF. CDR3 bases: TGTGCCAGCAGTTTGAGTGAATCTTGGAATGAGCAGTTCTTC.

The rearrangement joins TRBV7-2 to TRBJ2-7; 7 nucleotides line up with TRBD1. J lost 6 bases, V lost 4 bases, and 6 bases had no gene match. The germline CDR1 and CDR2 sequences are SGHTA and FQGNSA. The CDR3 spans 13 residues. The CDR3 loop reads CASSYKQGIEQYF. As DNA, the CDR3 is TGTGCCAGCAGCTATAAACAGGGGATCGAGCAGTACTTC.

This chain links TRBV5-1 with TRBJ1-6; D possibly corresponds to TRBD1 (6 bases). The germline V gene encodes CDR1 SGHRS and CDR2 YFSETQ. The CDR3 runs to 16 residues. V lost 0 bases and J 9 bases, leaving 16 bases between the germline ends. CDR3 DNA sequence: TGCGCCAGCAGCTTGGATGTTCCAGGGGCAGGTTCACCCCTCCACTTT. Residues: CASSLDVPGAGSPLHF. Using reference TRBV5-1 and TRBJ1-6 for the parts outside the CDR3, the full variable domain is KAGVTQTPRYLIKTRGQQVTLSCSPISGHRSVSWYQQTPGQGLQFLFEYFSETQRNKGNFPGRFSGRQFSNSRSEMNVSTLELGDSALYLCASSLDVPGAGSPLHFGNGTRLTVT.

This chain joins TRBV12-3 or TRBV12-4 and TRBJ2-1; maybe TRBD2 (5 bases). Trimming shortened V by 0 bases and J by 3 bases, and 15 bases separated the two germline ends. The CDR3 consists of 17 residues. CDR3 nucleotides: TGTGCCAGCAGTTTAGCTATTAGTACCGGGAACTACAATGAGCAGTTCTTC. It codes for CASSLAISTGNYNEQFF.

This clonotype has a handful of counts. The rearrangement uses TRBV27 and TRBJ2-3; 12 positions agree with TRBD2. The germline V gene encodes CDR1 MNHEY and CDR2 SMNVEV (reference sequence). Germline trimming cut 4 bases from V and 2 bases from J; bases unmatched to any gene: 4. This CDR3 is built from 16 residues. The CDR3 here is CASSWLAGGHTDTQYF. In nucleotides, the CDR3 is TGTGCCAGCAGTTGGCTAGCGGGGGGGCACACAGATACGCAGTATTTT.